These 8 T cell receptor beta chains originate from one sample sequenced in a study of T-cell reconstitution after alpha-beta-depleted transplantation in children. Unique molecular identifiers were incorporated into the prepared TCRbeta library. TCRdb re-called the PCR reads with MiXCR, one entry per CDR3 protein. The sample gives fewer than 200,000 distinct CDR3 sequences, approximately 6.6% of which show up once; about 3% is in the top ten. The starting material was PBMCs from the stem cell graft donor, obtained from the stem cell graft. Receptors were obtained from a human donor who donated a stem cell graft to a child with Wiskott-Aldrich syndrome.

The table lists this clonotype with many counts. This rearrangement joins TRBV5-1 to TRBJ2-3; a weak D match, TRBD1 (5 bases). Germline CDR1 SGHRS, CDR2 YFSETQ. This CDR3 contains 14 residues. V dropped 5 bases and J dropped 0 bases, with 10 bases sitting between them. The CDR3 nucleotides are TGCGCCAGCAGAGGGGTCTCTAGCACAGATACGCAGTATTTT. Its protein product is CASRGVSSTDTQYF.

This clonotype has ten or more counts. The chain links TRBV12-3 or TRBV12-4 to TRBJ2-7; 9 bases are a match to TRBD2. Trimming at V came to 3 bases and at J to 1 base, leaving 10 bases not matched to a gene. This CDR3 region has 17 residues. The CDR3 reads CASSLGLGLAISYEQYF. The CDR3 DNA is TGTGCCAGCAGTTTGGGTTTAGGACTAGCGATTTCCTACGAGCAGTACTTC.

The chain has TRBV5-6 and TRBJ2-7, with D possibly TRBD2 on 5 matching bases. V dropped 6 bases and J dropped 1 base, with 11 bases sitting between them. Germline values: CDR1 SGHDT, CDR2 YYEEEE. The CDR3 extends over 13 amino acids. Written as DNA, the CDR3 is TGTGCCAGCAACGACGGGGAATCCTACGAGCAGTACTTC. This codes for CASNDGESYEQYF.

In this sample, this clonotype turned up many times. CDR3 sequence (DNA): TGCAGTGCCCCCGCCAGGGTTAGTGGCTATGGCTACACCTTC. This gives the protein CSAPARVSGYGYTF. This chain uses TRBV20-1 with TRBJ1-2; weak D call: TRBD1 (5 bases). This CDR3 region has 14 residues. Trimming cost V 6 bases and J 4 bases, with 18 bases left between them. Germline V CDR1 and CDR2: DFQATT, SNEGSKA (reference sequence).

This clonotype was recorded at least ten times. The V gene is TRBV7-8, the J gene TRBJ1-2; D is ambiguous. The length of the CDR3 is 15 residues. Between the trimmed V and J ends, which lost 2 bases and 3 bases, there was a span of 13 bases. Germline-derived CDR1 and CDR2 are SGHVS and FQNEAQ. CDR3 region: CASSLSPGMDYGYTF. In DNA, the CDR3 is TGTGCCAGCAGCTTAAGTCCGGGTATGGACTATGGCTACACCTTC.

This chain uses TRBV14 with TRBJ2-5; D is undetermined. Trimming stripped 1 base from V and 4 bases from J, with 10 bases between. Germline lookup yields CDR1 SGHDN and CDR2 FVKESK. This CDR3 contains 14 residues. In nucleotides, the CDR3 is TGTGCCAGCAGCCAAGTATGGGGAAGAGAGACCCAGTACTTC. Translation: CASSQVWGRETQYF.

There are many counts of this clonotype. V usage is TRBV12-3 or TRBV12-4 and J usage is TRBJ2-7, with D perhaps TRBD1 or TRBD2 (5 bases each). CDR3 length equals 13 residues. V was trimmed by 5 bases and J by 5 bases, leaving 13 bases between them. CDR3 amino acids: CASSIRDGHEQYF. CDR3 coding DNA: TGTGCCAGCAGTATCCGGGACGGACACGAGCAGTACTTC.

The sample holds many counts of this clonotype. The V and J genes are TRBV5-1 and TRBJ2-7, with D maybe TRBD2 (5 bases). The germline V gene encodes CDR1 SGHRS and CDR2 YFSETQ. V was cut by 0 bases and J by 2 bases, with 9 bases left in between. The CDR3 covers 14 residues. The CDR3 reads CASSLDPGTYEQYF. In DNA form, the CDR3 reads TGCGCCAGCAGCTTGGATCCGGGGACCTACGAGCAGTACTTC.